The subject of this entry is one T cell receptor (beta chain). Its matching antigen is unknown. These data come from a study of T cell repertoires in cytomegalovirus infection. Study-wide background: CMV epitopes, recently identified HLA-C-restricted and well-studied HLA-B-restricted, were used. Public TCR beta signatures marked donors with CMV infection and the matching HLA. Overall study findings and caveats: In two of eight donors, the top clonotype was HLA-C-restricted CMV-specific. Identification of carriers of CMV plus the relevant HLA was achieved through cumulative public TCR beta family frequency.

TCRdb used MiXCR to reprocess the reads, holding one entry per CDR3 protein. Among fewer than 350,000 distinct CDR3 sequences listed, 25% to 30% were seen once. V dropped 4 bases and J dropped 6 bases, with 15 bases sitting between them. The CDR3 runs 14 residues. Germline CDR1 and CDR2: SGHTA and FQGTGA. The source of this sequence is a human donor in good health (CMV status not recorded). Some clones in this sample may be carry-over from other donors' samples. The specimen comprised cultured PBMCs, sampled from culture after CMV antigen stimulation. The chain uses TRBV7-3 and TRBJ1-1; D gene uncertain. CDR3 amino acids: CASSSAPVSPEAFF. Written as DNA, the CDR3 is TGTGCCAGCAGCTCAGCGCCGGTCTCGCCTGAAGCTTTCTTT.